This entry lists 24 T cell receptor beta chains sequenced from one sample in a study of vaccination effects on CD4 cells after COVID-19. Only in-frame clones appear in the TCRdb table, and some are missing; sequencing was by immunoSEQ multiplex PCR. Among almost 70,000 clones listed, over 70% were seen once. These receptors' antigens are unknown. Peptide-pool stimulation followed by sequencing identified expanded antigen-specific CD4+ clonotypes in the ViraFEST assay. The culture ran for about eleven days before CD4+ T cells were isolated. Each participant was administered two doses of either the BNT162b2 or the mRNA-1273 vaccine. This specimen was CD4+ T cells from PBMCs cultured with HCoV-229E spike peptides, taken after COVID-19 vaccination. Receptors were obtained from a human donor who received a COVID-19 vaccine.

The V call is TRBV18, the J call TRBJ1-2, with unresolved D. The CDR3 runs to 13 residues. Germline CDR1 KGHSH, CDR2 LQKENI. Trimming removed 4 bases at V and 5 bases at J, with 11 bases between. The CDR3 DNA reads TGTGCCAGCTCACAGGAGGGCTTGTATGGCTACACCTTC. Amino acids: CASSQEGLYGYTF. Complete variable domain (other parts from reference TRBV18 and TRBJ1-2): NAGVMQNPRHLVRRRGQEARLRCSPMKGHSHVYWYRQLPEEGLKFMVYLQKENIIDESGMPKERFSAEFPKEGPSILRIQQVVRGDSAAYFCASSQEGLYGYTFGSGTRLTVV.

The chain uses TRBV9 and TRBJ2-3; tentatively, D is TRBD2 (6 bases). The germline V and J ends were trimmed by 0 bases and 5 bases, with 13 bases remaining between them. There are 15 residues in the CDR3. Germline V lookup: CDR1 SGDLS, CDR2 YYNGEE. The CDR3 DNA sequence: TGTGCCAGCAGCGTAGAAGGTAGGGGAGGAGATACGCAGTATTTT. It translates to CASSVEGRGGDTQYF.

The rearrangement joins TRBV15 to TRBJ2-7; TRBD1 matches 7 bases. Germline lookup yields CDR1 LNHNV and CDR2 YYDKDF (reference sequence). The ends lost 3 bases at V and 1 base at J; junction bases unmatched: 6. This CDR3 is 15 amino acids long. CDR3 protein: CATSSPRGLSYEQYV. DNA for the CDR3: TGTGCCACCAGCAGTCCTAGGGGGCTATCCTACGAGCAGTACGTC.

This clone was seen once. The CDR3: CASSRTAQETQYF. The CDR3 DNA is TGCGCCAGCAGCCGGACGGCACAAGAGACCCAGTACTTC. The chain joins TRBV4-1 to TRBJ2-5; D call uncertain. This CDR3 spans 13 amino acids. CDR1 is MGHRA and CDR2 is YSYEKL in the germline V gene. Trimming stripped 4 bases from V and 2 bases from J, with 8 bases between.

This clone occurred once. V gene TRBV28 combines with J gene TRBJ2-6, with D perhaps assigned TRBD1 or TRBD2 (6 bases each). V was trimmed by 4 bases and J by 0 bases, leaving 13 bases between them. Per germline, CDR1 MDHEN and CDR2 SYDVKM. The CDR3 contains 17 residues. As DNA, the CDR3 is TGTGCCAGCAGTTCGTGGGGGGCCTACTCTGGGGCCAACGTCCTGACTTTC. This translates into CASSSWGAYSGANVLTF.

This clone was counted between two and nine times. V usage is TRBV7-9 and J usage is TRBJ1-2, with TRBD1 matching 10 bases. There are 14 residues in the CDR3. Per the germline V gene, CDR1 is SEHNR and CDR2 is FQNEAQ (reference sequence). Trimming at V came to 5 bases and at J to 5 bases, leaving 5 bases not matched to a gene. CDR3 coding DNA: TGTGCCAGCAGCGGGACAGGGGTAATTTATGGCTACACCTTC. It translates to CASSGTGVIYGYTF. Filled out from reference TRBV7-9 and TRBJ1-2, the complete variable domain reads DTGVSQNPRHKITKRGQNVTFRCDPISEHNRLYWYRQTLGQGPEFLTYFQNEAQLEKSRLLSDRFSAERPKGSFSTLEIQRTEQGDSAMYLCASSGTGVIYGYTFGSGTRLTVV.

J is TRBJ1-2 and V is TRBV18; D remains ambiguous. The length of the CDR3 is 14 residues. The V end was cut by 0 bases, the J end by 8 bases, with 13 bases between. The germline gives CDR1 KGHSH, CDR2 LQKENI. The CDR3 protein is CASSPPKSLGGYTF. CDR3 DNA: TGTGCCAGCTCACCACCTAAAAGCCTCGGGGGCTACACCTTC. Variable domain in full (rest from reference TRBV18 and TRBJ1-2): NAGVMQNPRHLVRRRGQEARLRCSPMKGHSHVYWYRQLPEEGLKFMVYLQKENIIDESGMPKERFSAEFPKEGPSILRIQQVVRGDSAAYFCASSPPKSLGGYTFGSGTRLTVV.

The chain combines TRBV4-1 with TRBJ2-1; D remains ambiguous. The CDR3 consists of 16 residues. CDR1 and CDR2 from the germline V gene are MGHRA and YSYEKL. Trimming removed 1 base from V and 10 bases from J, with 20 bases in between. The DNA of the CDR3 is TGCGCCAGCAGCCAAGTCTTTGGCCGGCAACAAGGGGAGCAGTTCTTC. This translates into CASSQVFGRQQGEQFF.

The chain links TRBV29-1 to TRBJ1-6; D is perhaps TRBD1 (5 bases). Trimming took off 6 bases at V and 10 bases at J, with 16 bases between the two ends. The CDR3 is 13 residues long. CDR1 is SQVTM and CDR2 is ANQGSEA in the germline V gene. The CDR3 coding sequence is TGCAGCGTCCGCGAGGCAGGGAGATCACCCCTCCACTTT. As protein: CSVREAGRSPLHF.

For the CDR3, the DNA is TGTGCCAGCAGCCCAAGACTAGCGGGGGGCCCGGGAGAGACCCAGTACTTC. Translating gives CASSPRLAGGPGETQYF. This chain links TRBV5-4 with TRBJ2-5, with 13 nucleotides matching TRBD2. Germline CDR1 and CDR2: SGHNT and YYREEE (reference sequence). The CDR3 has 17 residues. Trimming took 4 bases from V and 4 from J; bases not matched to a gene: 10.

The chain is built from TRBV5-1 and TRBJ2-2; 14 bases are shared with TRBD2. The CDR3 extends over 19 amino acids. The germline gives CDR1 SGHRS, CDR2 YFSETQ. J gave up 4 bases and V 1 base, and 9 bases lay outside the gene matches. Here the CDR3 DNA reads TGCGCCAGCAGCTTGAGTCCGACTAGCGGGGGGGAAGCCACCGGGGAGCTGTTTTTT. Protein product: CASSLSPTSGGEATGELFF.

The chain joins TRBV6-1 to TRBJ2-5; 9 nucleotides line up with TRBD1. Trimming cost V 1 base and J 5 bases; bases outside gene matches: 5. Germline V gene sequence: CDR1 MNHNS, CDR2 SASEGT. CDR3 size: 15 residues. The CDR3 DNA follows: TGTGCCAGCAGTGAAGAAGGACAGGGGCCGGAGACCCAGTACTTC. This gives the protein CASSEEGQGPETQYF.

This clone was recorded a few times. The rearrangement uses TRBV6-2 or TRBV6-3 and TRBJ1-2, with 8 bases fitting TRBD1. Looked up from germline, CDR1 is MNHEY and CDR2 is SVGEGT. This CDR3 has 15 residues. The ends lost 2 bases at V and 4 bases at J; junction bases unmatched: 6. Here the CDR3 reads CASSYGQGPTYGYTF. The CDR3, as DNA: TGTGCCAGCAGTTACGGACAGGGACCGACCTATGGCTACACCTTC.

This chain links TRBV3-1 (or the pseudogene TRBV3-2) with TRBJ2-1; the D gene could be TRBD1 or TRBD2 (5 bases each). The germline V gene has CDR1 LGHDT and CDR2 YNNKEL (reference sequence). This CDR3 has 15 amino acids. V was clipped by 1 base and J by 8 bases, with 15 bases between them. CDR3 amino acids: CASSQAGTPGYEQFF. The CDR3 nucleotides read TGTGCCAGCAGCCAAGCCGGGACCCCTGGGTATGAGCAGTTCTTC.

The chain couples TRBV14 to TRBJ2-4; maybe TRBD2 (5 bases). The germline gives CDR1 SGHDN, CDR2 FVKESK. Trimming stripped 1 base from V and 0 bases from J, with 7 bases between. The CDR3 runs 15 residues. The CDR3 sequence is CASSQGRGAKNIQYF. CDR3 DNA: TGTGCCAGCAGCCAAGGTCGGGGAGCCAAAAACATTCAGTACTTC.

V gene TRBV11-2 combines with J gene TRBJ1-6; D may be TRBD1 (6 bases). Trimming removed 5 bases at V and 0 bases at J, with 20 bases between. The CDR3 contains 19 residues. The germline CDR1 and CDR2 sequences are SGHAT and FQNNGV. The CDR3 here is CASSKDPRGQSSYNSPLHF. Written as DNA, the CDR3 is TGTGCCAGCAGCAAAGACCCCCGGGGGCAGAGCTCCTATAATTCACCCCTCCACTTT. The full variable domain, rest sourced from reference TRBV11-2 and TRBJ1-6, is EAGVAQSPRYKIIEKRQSVAFWCNPISGHATLYWYQQILGQGPKLLIQFQNNGVVDDSQLPKDRFSAERLKGVDSTLKIQPAKLEDSAVYLCASSKDPRGQSSYNSPLHFGNGTRLTVT.

In its sample, this clone was seen a few times. This chain connects TRBV30 to TRBJ1-2; D call uncertain. Germline values: CDR1 GTSNPN, CDR2 SVGIG (reference sequence). V was clipped by 3 bases and J by 4 bases, with 6 bases between them. The CDR3 spans 11 residues. The chain's CDR3 is CAWSRIYGYTF. The CDR3 nucleotides read TGTGCCTGGAGCAGGATCTATGGCTACACCTTC. Drawing the rest from reference TRBV30 and TRBJ1-2, the complete variable domain is SQTIHQWPATLVQPVGSPLSLECTVEGTSNPNLYWYRQAAGRGLQLLFYSVGIGQISSEVPQNLSASRPQDRQFILSSKKLLLSDSGFYLCAWSRIYGYTFGSGTRLTVV.

V is TRBV6-5 and J is TRBJ1-4; D gene ambiguous. The CDR3 contains 15 residues. Trimming cost V 6 bases and J 3 bases, with 14 bases left between them. In germline, CDR1 is MNHEY, CDR2 SVGAGI. CDR3 nucleotide sequence: TGTGCCAGCAGGTCGCCTTCGGCAGCTAATGAAAAACTGTTTTTT. The encoded protein is CASRSPSAANEKLFF.

This chain joins TRBV5-1 and TRBJ1-3; D uncertain. The germline V gene encodes CDR1 SGHRS and CDR2 YFSETQ. The V gene lost 4 bases and the J gene lost 0 bases, with 11 bases spanning the gap. CDR3 length equals 15 residues. The CDR3 coding sequence is TGCGCCAGCAGCAAAAGAGAGAGCTCTGGAAACACCATATATTTT. This encodes CASSKRESSGNTIYF.

The chain uses TRBV9 and TRBJ2-5; TRBD1 matches 7 bases. Trimming cost V 2 bases and J 0 bases; bases outside gene matches: 4. This CDR3 is 15 amino acids long. Germline V lookup: CDR1 SGDLS, CDR2 YYNGEE. CDR3 nucleotides: TGTGCCAGCAGCGTTACAGGGGTGTACCAAGAGACCCAGTACTTC. This encodes CASSVTGVYQETQYF.

The J gene is TRBJ1-1, the V gene TRBV4-2; D unresolved. This CDR3 has 14 residues. Germline V lookup: CDR1 LGHNA, CDR2 YNFKEQ. The V and J ends lost 0 bases and 2 bases respectively, with 7 bases between them. CDR3 amino acids: CASSQDTVNTEAFF. CDR3 nucleotide sequence: TGTGCCAGCAGCCAAGACACAGTCAACACTGAAGCTTTCTTT.

This clone was found once. The J gene is TRBJ2-1, the V gene TRBV6-5, with 7 bases that match TRBD1. Per the germline V gene, CDR1 is MNHEY and CDR2 is SVGAGI. V trimming: 7 bases; J trimming: 4 bases; junction bases outside the gene matches: 10. This CDR3 is built from 15 residues. CDR3 region: CASTEGGSGYNEQFF. The CDR3, as DNA: TGTGCCAGCACCGAAGGGGGCTCGGGGTACAATGAGCAGTTCTTC.

This clone was picked up one time. The chain employs TRBV27 and TRBJ2-5, with 12 bases lining up with TRBD2. CDR3 length: 17 residues. V was pared by 0 bases and J by 4 bases, with 6 bases of the junction left unmatched. Germline V gene sequence: CDR1 MNHEY, CDR2 SMNVEV (reference sequence). CDR3 loop: CASSLSYLAGGLETQYF. CDR3 sequence (DNA): TGTGCCAGCAGTTTATCGTATCTAGCGGGGGGGTTAGAGACCCAGTACTTC.

This sequence joins TRBV19 and TRBJ1-1; perhaps TRBD1 as D (5 bases). CDR3 length: 16 amino acids. Germline CDR1 reads LNHDA; CDR2 reads SQIVND (reference sequence). V lost 7 bases and J lost 0, with 18 bases in between. The CDR3 coding sequence is TGTGCCAGTACCCATACAGGCGTAGGCATGAACACTGAAGCTTTCTTT. It is translated as CASTHTGVGMNTEAFF.